This TCR beta chain was recovered during a study of blood T cell repertoires in COVID-19. As processed by the authors: For nucleated cells, counts were estimated from reference gene primer amplification. Sequencing used immunoSEQ multiplex PCR; TCRdb keeps in-frame clones, though not all of them. The V and J calls and clone size are taken from that table; D and trimming were inferred from the DNA. The sample yields some 96,000 clones, about 80% seen once. This CDR3 is built from 14 residues. V gene TRBV21-1 combines with J gene TRBJ2-5; the listed D gene, TRBD1, was not tested against the DNA. TRBV21-1 constitutes a pseudogene. Sequencing input: peripheral blood. This TCR derives from a woman in her seventies with acute or convalescent COVID-19. In nucleotides, the CDR3 is TGTGCCAGCAGCAAAAACAGGGGAGAAGAGACCCAGTACTTC. This sequence encodes CASSKNRGEETQYF.